This record covers a single TCR beta chain. The antigen is not known. These data are taken from a study of siplizumab effects on memory and regulatory T cells. Study-level findings and limits: Proliferating siplizumab-cultured Tregs lacked confirmed suppressive function. Naive or memory phenotype was unassignable for roughly 75-95% of proliferating CD4+ or CD8+ clones.

V gave up 3 bases and J gave up 4 bases, with 24 bases separating them. Germline V gene sequence: CDR1 GTSNPN, CDR2 SVGIG (reference sequence). The CDR3 consists of 17 residues. TCRdb keeps only in-frame clones here, not all; method: immunoSEQ multiplex PCR. The table has 9,500 or so clones, roughly two fifths seen once. Cells from the mixed lymphocyte reaction were cocultured for roughly six days at 37°C. CFSE tagged responder PBMCs, Violet Dye tagged stimulator PBMCs, and the cells were mixed 1:1. The sequence was obtained from a human donor in good health; the cells came from an allogeneic mixed lymphocyte reaction. The chain has TRBV30 and TRBJ1-2; D is uncertain. The material sequenced was CFSE-low (dividing) CD8+ T cells sorted from an allogeneic mixed lymphocyte reaction. The DNA of the CDR3 is TGTGCCTGGAGGGACCCCCGCGGGTCTCGTTACTTCTATGGCTACACCTTC. Protein sequence: CAWRDPRGSRYFYGYTF.